The entry that follows covers one T cell receptor beta chain sequence. A multiplex PCR was run with 60 Vbeta primers and 13 Jbeta primers. Measured with immunoSEQ multiplex PCR; TCRdb has only the in-frame clones, and not every one. The sample's table shows about 25,000 clones. This specimen belongs to a study of cytomegalovirus exposure and HLA in healthy donors. V was pared by 6 bases and J by 5 bases, with 11 bases between. The CDR3 spans 14 residues. From germline, CDR1 is MNHEY and CDR2 SVGAGI. J is TRBJ1-6 and V is TRBV6-5, with a possible D match to TRBD1 (5 bases). Specimen: PBMCs. This sequence was found in a male donor in good health and CMV-seropositive. CDR3 protein: CASRWTMDNSPLHF. CDR3 bases: TGTGCCAGCAGGTGGACAATGGATAATTCACCCCTCCACTTT.